This TCR beta chain was obtained from a study of shared clonotypes between healthy human individuals. About this clone itself: Its target is not known.

Partitioning of CD4+ cells yielded a CD45RA+ naive subset and a CD45RA-negative memory subset. Study findings and constraints: Across a handful of donors, naive CD4 shared roughly 5.1%, naive CD8 3% to 3.5%, memory CD4 roughly 2.1%, memory CD8 0.35% to 0.5%.

TCRdb keeps only in-frame clones here, not all; method: immunoSEQ multiplex PCR. The data show roughly 2.2 million clones, more than 80% seen once. CDR1 and CDR2 from the germline V gene are MNHNY and SVGAGI (reference sequence). This CDR3 region has 13 residues. Trimming cost V 7 bases and J 6 bases; bases outside gene matches: 6. This receptor was taken from a young man in good health. Some clones in this sample may be carry-over from other donors' samples. Sequenced input: naive CD4+ T cells from PBMCs. This sample's subset: CD45RA+ positively selected. The chain combines TRBV6-6 with TRBJ1-3; 7 positions agree with TRBD1. The DNA for the CDR3 is TGTGCCAGCACAAGGCAGGGGGTAAACACCATATATTTT. Translation: CASTRQGVNTIYF.